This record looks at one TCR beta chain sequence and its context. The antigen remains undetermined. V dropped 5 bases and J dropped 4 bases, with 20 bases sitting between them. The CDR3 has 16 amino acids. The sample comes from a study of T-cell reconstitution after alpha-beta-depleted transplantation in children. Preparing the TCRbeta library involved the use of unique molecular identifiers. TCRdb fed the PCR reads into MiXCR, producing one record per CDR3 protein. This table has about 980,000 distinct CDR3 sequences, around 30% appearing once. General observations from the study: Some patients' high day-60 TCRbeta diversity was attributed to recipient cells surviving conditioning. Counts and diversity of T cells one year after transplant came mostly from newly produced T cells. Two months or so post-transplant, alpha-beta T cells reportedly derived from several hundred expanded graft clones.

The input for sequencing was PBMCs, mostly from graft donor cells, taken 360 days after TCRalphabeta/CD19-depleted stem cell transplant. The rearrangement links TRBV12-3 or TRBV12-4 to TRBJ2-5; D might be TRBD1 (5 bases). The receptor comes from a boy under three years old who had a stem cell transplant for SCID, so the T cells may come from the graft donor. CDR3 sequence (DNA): TGTGCCAGCAGTAAAACTCGGCCCCGAAGGGGAGAGACCCAGTACTTC. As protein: CASSKTRPRRGETQYF.